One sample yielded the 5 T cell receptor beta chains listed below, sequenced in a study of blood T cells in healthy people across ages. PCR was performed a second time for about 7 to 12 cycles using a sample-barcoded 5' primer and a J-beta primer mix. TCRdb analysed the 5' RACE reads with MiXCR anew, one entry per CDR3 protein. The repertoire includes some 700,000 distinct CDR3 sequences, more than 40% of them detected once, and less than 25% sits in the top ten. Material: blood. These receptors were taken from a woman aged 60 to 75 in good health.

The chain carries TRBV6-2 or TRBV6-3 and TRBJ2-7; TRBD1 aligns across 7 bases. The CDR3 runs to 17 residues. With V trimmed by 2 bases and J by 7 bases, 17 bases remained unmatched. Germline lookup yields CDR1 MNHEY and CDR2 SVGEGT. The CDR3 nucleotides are TGTGCCAGCAGTTACGAGAGGGGGCAGGCTTTCGACAATGAGCAGTACTTC. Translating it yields CASSYERGQAFDNEQYF.

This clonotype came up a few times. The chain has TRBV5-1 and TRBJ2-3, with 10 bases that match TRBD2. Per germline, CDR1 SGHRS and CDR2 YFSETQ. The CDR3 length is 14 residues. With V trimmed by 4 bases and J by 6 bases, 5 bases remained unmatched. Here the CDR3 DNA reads TGCGCCAGCAGCGAGGGACTAGCGTTGGATACGCAGTATTTT. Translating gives CASSEGLALDTQYF.

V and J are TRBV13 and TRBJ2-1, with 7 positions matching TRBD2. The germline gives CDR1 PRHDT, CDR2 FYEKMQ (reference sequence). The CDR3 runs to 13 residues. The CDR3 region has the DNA TGTGCAACCAGGCGGGGGTCCTACAATGAGCAGTTCTTC. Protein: CATRRGSYNEQFF.

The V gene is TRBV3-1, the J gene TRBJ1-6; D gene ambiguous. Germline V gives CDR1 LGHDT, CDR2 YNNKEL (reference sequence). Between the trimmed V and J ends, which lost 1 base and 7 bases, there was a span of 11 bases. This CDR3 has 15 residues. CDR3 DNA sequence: TGTGCCAGCAGCCAAGGTATCCGTAGAAATTCACCCCTCCACTTT. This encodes CASSQGIRRNSPLHF.

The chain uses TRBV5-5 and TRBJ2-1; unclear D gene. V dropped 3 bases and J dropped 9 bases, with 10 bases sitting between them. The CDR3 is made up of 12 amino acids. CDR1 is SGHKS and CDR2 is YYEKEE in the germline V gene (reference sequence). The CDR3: CASSYDRSEQFF. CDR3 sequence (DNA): TGTGCCAGCAGCTACGACCGGTCTGAGCAGTTCTTC.